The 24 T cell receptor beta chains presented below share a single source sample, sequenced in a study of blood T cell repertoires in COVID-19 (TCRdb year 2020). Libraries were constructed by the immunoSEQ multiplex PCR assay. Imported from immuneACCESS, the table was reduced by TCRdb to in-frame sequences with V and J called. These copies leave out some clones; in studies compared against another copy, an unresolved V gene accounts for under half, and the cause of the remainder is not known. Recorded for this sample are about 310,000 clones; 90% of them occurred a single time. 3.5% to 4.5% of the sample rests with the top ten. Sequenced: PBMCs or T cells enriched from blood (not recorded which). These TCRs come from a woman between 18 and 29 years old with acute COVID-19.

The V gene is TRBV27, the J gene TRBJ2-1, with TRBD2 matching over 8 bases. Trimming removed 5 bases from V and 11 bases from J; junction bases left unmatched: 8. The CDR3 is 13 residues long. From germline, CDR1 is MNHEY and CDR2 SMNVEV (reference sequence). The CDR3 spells CASSPGGLGKQFF. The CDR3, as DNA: TGTGCCAGCAGTCCCGGGGGACTAGGGAAGCAGTTCTTC.

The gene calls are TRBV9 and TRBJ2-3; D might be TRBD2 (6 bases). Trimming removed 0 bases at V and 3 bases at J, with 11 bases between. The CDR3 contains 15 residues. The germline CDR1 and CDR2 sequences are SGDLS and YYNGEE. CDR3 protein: CASSVDGSETDTQYF. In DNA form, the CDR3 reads TGTGCCAGCAGCGTAGACGGGAGTGAAACAGATACGCAGTATTTT.

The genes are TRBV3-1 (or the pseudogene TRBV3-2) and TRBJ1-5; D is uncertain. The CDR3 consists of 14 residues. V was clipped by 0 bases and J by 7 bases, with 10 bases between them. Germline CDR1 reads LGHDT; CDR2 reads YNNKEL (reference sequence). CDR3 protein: CASSQDLAGQPQHF. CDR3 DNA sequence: TGTGCCAGCAGCCAAGATCTCGCAGGACAGCCCCAGCATTTT.

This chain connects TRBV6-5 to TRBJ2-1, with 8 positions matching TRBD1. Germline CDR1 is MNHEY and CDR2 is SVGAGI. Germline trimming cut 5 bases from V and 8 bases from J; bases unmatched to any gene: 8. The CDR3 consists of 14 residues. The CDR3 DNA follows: TGTGCCAGCAGTCCACGGACAGGGAGCGATGAGCAGTTCTTC. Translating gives CASSPRTGSDEQFF.

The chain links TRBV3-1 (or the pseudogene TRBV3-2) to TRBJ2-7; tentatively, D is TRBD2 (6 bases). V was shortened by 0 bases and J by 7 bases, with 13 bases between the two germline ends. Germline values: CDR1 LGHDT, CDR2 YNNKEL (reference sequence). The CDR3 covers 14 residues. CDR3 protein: CASSQDSGFREQYF. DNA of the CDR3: TGTGCCAGCAGCCAAGATAGCGGTTTTCGTGAGCAGTACTTC.

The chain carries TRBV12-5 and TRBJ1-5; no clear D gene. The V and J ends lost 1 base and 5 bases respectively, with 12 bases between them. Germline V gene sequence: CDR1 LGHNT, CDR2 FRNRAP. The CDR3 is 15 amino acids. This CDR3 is CASGLDQKPHQPQHF. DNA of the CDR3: TGTGCTAGTGGTTTGGACCAGAAACCCCATCAGCCCCAGCATTTT.

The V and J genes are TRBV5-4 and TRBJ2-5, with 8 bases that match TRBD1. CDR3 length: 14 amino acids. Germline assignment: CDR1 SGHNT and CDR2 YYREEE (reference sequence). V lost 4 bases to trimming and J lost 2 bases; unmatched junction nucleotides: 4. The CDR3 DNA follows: TGTGCCAGCAGCATGAACAGGGGGCAAGAGACCCAGTACTTC. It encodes CASSMNRGQETQYF.

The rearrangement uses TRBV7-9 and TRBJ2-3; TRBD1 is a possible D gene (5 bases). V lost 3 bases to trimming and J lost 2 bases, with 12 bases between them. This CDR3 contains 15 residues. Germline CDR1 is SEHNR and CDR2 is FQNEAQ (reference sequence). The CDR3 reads CASSFLTVSTDTQYF. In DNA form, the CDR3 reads TGTGCCAGCAGCTTCCTGACAGTCTCCACAGATACGCAGTATTTT.

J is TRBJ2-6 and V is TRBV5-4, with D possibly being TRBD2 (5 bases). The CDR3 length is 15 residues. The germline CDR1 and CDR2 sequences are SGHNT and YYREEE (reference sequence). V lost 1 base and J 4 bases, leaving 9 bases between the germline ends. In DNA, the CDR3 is TGTGCCAGCAGCTTGCACGGGGTGGGGGCCAACGTCCTGACTTTC. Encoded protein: CASSLHGVGANVLTF.

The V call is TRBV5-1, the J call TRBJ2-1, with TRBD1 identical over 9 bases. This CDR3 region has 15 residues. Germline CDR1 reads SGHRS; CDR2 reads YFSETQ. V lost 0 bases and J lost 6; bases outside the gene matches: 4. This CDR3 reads CASSLDPGQGNEQFF. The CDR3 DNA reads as TGCGCCAGCAGCTTGGATCCGGGACAGGGCAATGAGCAGTTCTTC.

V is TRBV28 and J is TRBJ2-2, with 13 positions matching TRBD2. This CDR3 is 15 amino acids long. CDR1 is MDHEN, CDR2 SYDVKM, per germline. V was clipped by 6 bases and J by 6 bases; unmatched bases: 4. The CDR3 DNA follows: TGTGCCAGCAGAGGACTAGCGGGGGAACCCGGGGAGCTGTTTTTT. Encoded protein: CASRGLAGEPGELFF.

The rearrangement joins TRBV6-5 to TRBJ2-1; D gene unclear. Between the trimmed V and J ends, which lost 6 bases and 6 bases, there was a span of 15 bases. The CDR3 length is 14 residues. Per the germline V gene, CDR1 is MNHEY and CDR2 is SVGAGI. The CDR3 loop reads CASRTVTPLNEQFF. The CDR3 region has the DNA TGTGCCAGCAGGACTGTAACCCCTCTCAATGAGCAGTTCTTC.

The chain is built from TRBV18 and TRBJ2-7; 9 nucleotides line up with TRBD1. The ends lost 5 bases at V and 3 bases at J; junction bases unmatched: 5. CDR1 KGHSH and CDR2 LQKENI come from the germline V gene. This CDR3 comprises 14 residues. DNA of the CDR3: TGTGCCAGCTCATCCCGGACAGGGGTCTACGAGCAGTACTTC. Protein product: CASSSRTGVYEQYF.

CDR3 nucleotides: TGTGCCAGCAGTTACGTCTACACAGATACGCAGTATTTT. Encoded protein: CASSYVYTDTQYF. The chain couples TRBV27 to TRBJ2-3, with D unresolved. Germline V CDR1 and CDR2: MNHEY, SMNVEV (reference sequence). Between the trimmed V and J ends, which lost 4 bases and 2 bases, there was a span of 7 bases. CDR3 size: 13 residues.

The CDR3 sequence is CASSQDLDSSYEQYF. CDR3 DNA: TGTGCCAGCAGCCAAGATTTGGACAGTTCCTACGAGCAGTACTTC. This chain connects TRBV4-2 to TRBJ2-7; D may be TRBD1 (6 bases). Germline-derived CDR1 and CDR2 are LGHNA and YNFKEQ. CDR3 size: 15 residues. Trimming took 0 bases from V and 1 from J, leaving 10 bases between them.

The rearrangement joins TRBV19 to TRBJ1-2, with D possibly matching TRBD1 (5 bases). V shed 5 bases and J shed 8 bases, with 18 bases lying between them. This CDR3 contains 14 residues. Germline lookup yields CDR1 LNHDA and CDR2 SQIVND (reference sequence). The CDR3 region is CASSRDYQGRGYTF. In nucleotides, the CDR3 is TGTGCCAGTAGTCGGGACTATCAAGGCCGCGGCTACACCTTC.

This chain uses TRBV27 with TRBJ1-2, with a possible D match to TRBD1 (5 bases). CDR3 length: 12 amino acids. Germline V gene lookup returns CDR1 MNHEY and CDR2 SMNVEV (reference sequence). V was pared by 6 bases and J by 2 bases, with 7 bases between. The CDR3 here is CASRQDNYGYTF. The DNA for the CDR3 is TGTGCCAGCAGACAGGACAACTATGGCTACACCTTC.

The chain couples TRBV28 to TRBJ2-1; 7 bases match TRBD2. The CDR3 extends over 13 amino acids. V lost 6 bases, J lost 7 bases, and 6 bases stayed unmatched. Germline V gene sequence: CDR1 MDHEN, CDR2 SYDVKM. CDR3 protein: CASRGLSENEQFF. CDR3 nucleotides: TGTGCCAGCAGGGGACTATCTGAGAATGAGCAGTTCTTC.

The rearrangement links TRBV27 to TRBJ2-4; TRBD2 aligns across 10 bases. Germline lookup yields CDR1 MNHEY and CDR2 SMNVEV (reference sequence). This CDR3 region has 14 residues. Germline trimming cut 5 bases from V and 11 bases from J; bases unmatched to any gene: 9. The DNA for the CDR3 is TGTGCCAGCAGTCCGGGGACTAGCGCTCTTTTTCAGTACTTC. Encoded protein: CASSPGTSALFQYF.

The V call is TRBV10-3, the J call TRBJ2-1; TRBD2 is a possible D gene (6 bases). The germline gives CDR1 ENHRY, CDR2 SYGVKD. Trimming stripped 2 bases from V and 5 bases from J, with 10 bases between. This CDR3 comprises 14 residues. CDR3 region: CAISERERNNEQFF. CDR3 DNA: TGTGCCATCAGTGAGCGGGAGAGGAACAATGAGCAGTTCTTC.

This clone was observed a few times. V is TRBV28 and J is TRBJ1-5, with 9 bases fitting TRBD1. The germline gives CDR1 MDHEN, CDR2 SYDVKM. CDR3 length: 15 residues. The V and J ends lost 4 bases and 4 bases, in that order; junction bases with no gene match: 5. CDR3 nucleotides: TGTGCCAGCAGTTCGGGACAGGGAAGTAATCAGCCCCAGCATTTT. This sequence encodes CASSSGQGSNQPQHF.

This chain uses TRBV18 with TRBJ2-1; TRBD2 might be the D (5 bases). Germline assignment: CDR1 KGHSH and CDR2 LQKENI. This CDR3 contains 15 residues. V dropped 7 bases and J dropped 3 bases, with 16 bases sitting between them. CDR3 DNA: TGTGCCAGCTACCAATTGGCACGGGACTACAATGAGCAGTTCTTC. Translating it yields CASYQLARDYNEQFF.

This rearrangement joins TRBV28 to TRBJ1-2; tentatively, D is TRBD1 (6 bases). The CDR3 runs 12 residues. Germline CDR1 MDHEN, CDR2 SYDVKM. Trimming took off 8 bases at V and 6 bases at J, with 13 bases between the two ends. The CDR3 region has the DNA TGTGCCAGCGCTGTGGGGGCGAATGGCTACACCTTC. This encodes CASAVGANGYTF.

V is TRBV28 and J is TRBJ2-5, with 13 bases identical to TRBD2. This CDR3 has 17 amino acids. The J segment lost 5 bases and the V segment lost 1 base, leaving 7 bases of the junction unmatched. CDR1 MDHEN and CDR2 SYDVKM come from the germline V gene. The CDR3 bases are TGTGCCAGCAGTTTATTCCGGACTAGCGGGAGCTTGGAGACCCAGTACTTC. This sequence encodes CASSLFRTSGSLETQYF.